This TCR beta chain was captured by sequencing in a study of regulatory T cells in long-lasting Graves disease. Study-wide results and limits: Accuracy may have been reduced by the small sample size.

The CDR3 loop spans 16 amino acids. Germline V gene data show CDR1 as SNHLY and CDR2 as FYNNEI. V was clipped by 7 bases and J by 5 bases; unmatched bases: 13. HTBI primers from iRepertoire and Arm-PCR of CDR3 regions yielded the TCR beta libraries. A single record per CDR3 protein comes from TCRdb applying MiXCR to the multiplex PCR reads. The sample records 450,000 to 600,000 distinct CDR3 sequences, roughly 12% being singletons. This clonotype was detected ten times or more. The antigen is undetermined. Time point here: newly diagnosed GD, antithyroid drugs for less than 3 months. There was RNA extracted from PBMCs, and the TCR library was made from it. The data also belong to a second study, concerning T cells in Graves' hyperthyroidism and ophthalmopathy.

Source: peripheral blood mononuclear cells (PBMCs), taken at new diagnosis, from a patient treated with antithyroid drugs. This receptor was taken from a man aged 25-45 years with Graves disease. The chain employs TRBV2 and TRBJ2-3; TRBD1 matches at 9 bases. The CDR3 protein is CASTYETGGFGDTQYF. The DNA for the CDR3 is TGTGCCAGCACGTACGAGACAGGGGGTTTCGGAGATACGCAGTATTTT.